The next 13 T cell receptor beta chains were all read from a single sample in a study of shared clonotypes between healthy human individuals. Here immunoSEQ multiplex PCR was the method, and the copy in TCRdb shows in-frame clones only, minus some. This sample yields 1 million to 1.2 million clones, of which around three quarters are seen a single time; 0.7% to 0.95% belongs to the top ten. The sequenced material came from memory CD4+ T cells from PBMCs. Subset described: CD45RA-negative fraction. All receptors derive from a man aged 18 to 30 in good health. Some clones in this sample may be carry-over from other donors' samples.

The chain uses TRBV9 and TRBJ1-2, with 8 bases lining up with TRBD1. The V segment lost 4 bases and the J segment 4 bases; nucleotides outside the gene matches: 9. CDR1 SGDLS and CDR2 YYNGEE come from the germline V gene. The CDR3 has 15 residues. The CDR3 DNA reads as TGTGCCAGCAGCATGAAGACAGGGGTCATCTATGGCTACACCTTC. Translation gives CASSMKTGVIYGYTF.

V and J are TRBV7-2 and TRBJ1-4; D is unclear. The CDR3 has 13 residues. Germline-derived CDR1 and CDR2 are SGHTA and FQGNSA. Between the trimmed V and J ends, which lost 5 bases and 14 bases, there was a span of 18 bases. The CDR3 bases are TGTGCCAGCAGCGGAACGTCTGCGGCAGTGCTGTTTTTT. Its protein product is CASSGTSAAVLFF.

V and J are TRBV7-9 and TRBJ2-1, with 10 bases aligning to TRBD1. V trimming: 3 bases; J trimming: 5 bases; junction bases outside the gene matches: 4. This CDR3 is built from 15 residues. Germline V gene sequence: CDR1 SEHNR, CDR2 FQNEAQ (reference sequence). CDR3 sequence reads: CASSLGQGLDNEQFF. CDR3 nucleotides: TGTGCCAGCAGCTTGGGACAGGGGCTCGACAATGAGCAGTTCTTC.

DNA of the CDR3: TGTGCCAGCAGCTCCCGGCTTAGCACAGATACGCAGTATTTT. This translates into CASSSRLSTDTQYF. J is TRBJ2-3 and V is TRBV9; D gene ambiguous. With 4 bases removed from V and 0 bases from J, the gap between germline ends came to 9 bases. This CDR3 has 14 residues. CDR1 is SGDLS and CDR2 is YYNGEE in the germline V gene.

The chain recombines TRBV23-1 with TRBJ1-4; D possibly corresponds to TRBD1 (6 bases). TRBV23-1 is reported as an ORF; its role is uncertain. CDR3 length equals 17 residues. Deletions cut 3 bases from V and 8 bases from J, with 22 bases between. Written as DNA, the CDR3 is TGCGCCAGCAGTCACCCGACAGGAATCCGTCTTCGCGAAAAACTGTTTTTT. This codes for CASSHPTGIRLREKLFF.

This clone has a single count. The V call is TRBV5-6, the J call TRBJ2-1, with 12 bases lining up with TRBD2. V gave up 3 bases and J gave up 4 bases; unmatched junction bases: 2. The CDR3 runs to 15 residues. From germline, CDR1 is SGHDT and CDR2 YYEEEE. The CDR3 spells CASSYGTSGYNEQFF. CDR3 sequence (DNA): TGTGCCAGCAGCTACGGGACTAGCGGGTACAATGAGCAGTTCTTC.

This clone has a count of ten or more. The chain has TRBV28 and TRBJ1-3; 9 bases match TRBD1. Germline V gives CDR1 MDHEN, CDR2 SYDVKM. The CDR3 sequence is 15 residues long. With 8 bases clipped from V and 0 bases from J, the junction kept 5 bases outside the gene matches. CDR3 sequence reads: CASWTGATSGNTIYF. The CDR3 DNA sequence: TGTGCCAGCTGGACAGGGGCGACCTCTGGAAACACCATATATTTT. Looking up the rest from reference TRBV28 and TRBJ1-3 gives the full variable domain: DVKVTQSSRYLVKRTGEKVFLECVQDMDHENMFWYRQDPGLGLRLIYFSYDVKMKEKGDIPEGYSVSREKKERFSLILESASTNQTSMYLCASWTGATSGNTIYFGEGSWLTVV.

The rearrangement uses TRBV4-2 and TRBJ2-5, with D possibly being TRBD1 or TRBD2 (6 bases each). Trimming removed 0 bases at V and 2 bases at J, with 22 bases between. Germline V CDR1 and CDR2: LGHNA, YNFKEQ. This CDR3 is 19 amino acids long. The CDR3 here is CASSQEWGLIGSPQETQYF. In DNA form, the CDR3 reads TGTGCCAGCAGCCAAGAGTGGGGGCTGATCGGGAGTCCTCAAGAGACCCAGTACTTC.

A remark on this clone: The same CDR3 can be traced to other DNA sequences in this sample. The CDR3 coding sequence is TGTGCCAGCTCACCACCCACCTCCTCTGGGGCCAACGTCCTGACTTTC. It is translated as CASSPPTSSGANVLTF. The J gene is TRBJ2-6, the V gene TRBV18; the D is unclear. Deletions cut 0 bases from V and 0 bases from J, with 6 bases between. The CDR3 spans 16 residues. Germline V gives CDR1 KGHSH, CDR2 LQKENI.

The chain links TRBV28 to TRBJ1-1; tentatively, D is TRBD1 (5 bases). This CDR3 comprises 14 residues. Germline V CDR1 and CDR2: MDHEN, SYDVKM. V was trimmed by 3 bases and J by 4 bases, leaving 12 bases between them. The CDR3 protein is CASSFSGGTTEAFF. CDR3 coding DNA: TGTGCCAGCAGTTTTTCGGGGGGTACCACTGAAGCTTTCTTT.

J is TRBJ1-1 and V is TRBV27; 7 nucleotides match TRBD1. The CDR3 runs to 12 residues. Germline V gene lookup returns CDR1 MNHEY and CDR2 SMNVEV (reference sequence). Trimming cost V 4 bases and J 8 bases; bases outside gene matches: 4. The CDR3: CASSSYRGEAFF. CDR3 nucleotide sequence: TGTGCCAGCAGTTCCTACAGGGGCGAAGCTTTCTTT.

This rearrangement joins TRBV2 to TRBJ2-4; no clear D gene. V gave up 3 bases and J gave up 0 bases, with 15 bases separating them. The CDR3 is 17 residues long. Germline loops: CDR1 SNHLY, CDR2 FYNNEI. Written as DNA, the CDR3 is TGTGCCAGCAGTGATTTAGACCGCTCTTTAGCCAAAAACATTCAGTACTTC. Translation: CASSDLDRSLAKNIQYF. The full variable domain, with the rest looked up from reference TRBV2 and TRBJ2-4, is EPEVTQTPSHQVTQMGQEVILRCVPISNHLYFYWYRQILGQKVEFLVSFYNNEISEKSEIFDDQFSVERPDGSNFTLKIRSTKLEDSAMYFCASSDLDRSLAKNIQYFGAGTRLSVL.

The V call is TRBV7-3, the J call TRBJ2-2; TRBD2 matches at 7 bases. This CDR3 spans 16 amino acids. Trimming at V came to 0 bases and at J to 7 bases, leaving 8 bases not matched to a gene. Germline V CDR1 and CDR2: SGHTA, FQGTGA. CDR3 in DNA: TGTGCCAGCAGCTTAACCGCGGGAGTATATAGCGGGGAGCTGTTTTTT. It specifies CASSLTAGVYSGELFF.